A selection of T cell receptor beta chains follows, all from one sample in a study of human T cells and chemical hapten exposure. TCRdb ran MiXCR on the RACE reads and lists one entry per CDR3 protein. The profile shows about 120,000 distinct CDR3 sequences, roughly 15% of them singletons. The sample in question was whole blood, obtained in connection with sensitization to the hapten diphenylcyclopropenone (DPC). These receptors all stem from a man between 18 and 29 years old with alopecia areata. Some clones in this sample may be carry-over from other donors' samples. CDR3s include the opening cysteine and the closing phenylalanine or tryptophan.

v_call	j_call	cdr3_aa
TRBV7-2	TRBJ2-2	CASSIQATGELFF
TRBV7-3	TRBJ2-3	CASREGSTDTQYF
TRBV20-1	TRBJ2-1	CSACRGSSYNEQFF
TRBV20-1	TRBJ1-5	CSAARGSNQPQHF
TRBV6-2/TRBV6-3	TRBJ2-3	CASSYVAPSTDTQYF
TRBV20-1	TRBJ2-3	CSARELRGLGTDTQYF
TRBV25-1	TRBJ2-3	CASSYGPSTDTQYF
TRBV29-1	TRBJ2-3	CSVERDAGSTDTQYF
TRBV14	TRBJ2-2	CASSPRGPDTGELFF
TRBV7-9	TRBJ2-3	CASSLGADHTDTQYF
TRBV7-3	TRBJ1-1	CASSLTGGTLNTEAFF
TRBV7-9	TRBJ2-1	CASSLTEGMSYNEQFF
TRBV5-1	TRBJ1-4	CASSFLRFNEELFF
TRBV12-5	TRBJ2-1	CASGWGLALSNEQFF